This note documents a single T cell receptor (beta chain) sequence. Its antigen is unknown. The data belong to a study of shared clonotypes between healthy human individuals. About the research overall: There were three CD4 naive, three CD4 memory, two CD8 naive and one CD8 memory plates per donor.

Profiled with immunoSEQ multiplex PCR; TCRdb holds only in-frame clones, not every one. The table lists roughly 2.6 million clones, approximately 92% of them singletons. General study findings and limits: A handful of donors showed sharing of approximately 5% of naive CD4 clonotypes. Rarefaction analysis demonstrated incomplete sorted-subset sequencing notwithstanding large depth.

J lost 3 bases, V lost 4 bases, and 5 bases had no gene match. The CDR3 sequence is 14 residues long. Germline values: CDR1 SGHDN, CDR2 FVKESK. This clonotype originated in a man between 18 and 35 years old in good health. The sequencing input was naive CD4+ T cells sorted from blood. Subset defined: CD45RA+ positively selected. The chain links TRBV14 to TRBJ2-7; TRBD1 matches at 8 bases. The CDR3 protein is CASSPRTGNYEQYF. The CDR3 DNA reads TGTGCCAGCAGCCCCCGGACAGGGAACTACGAGCAGTACTTC.